This T cell receptor (beta chain) derives from a study of blood T cell repertoires in COVID-19. Study in general: The United States, Italy and Spain provided the acute and convalescent COVID-19 samples. The analysed material was cDNA or gDNA that came from T cells, B-cell-depleted T cells, or PBMCs.

Repertoires were generated with immunoSEQ multiplex PCR, while TCRdb's copy carries only in-frame clones and drops some. The table lists about 65,000 clones, approximately 95% of them singletons, with approximately 2.6% in the top ten. CDR3 size: 15 residues. V trimming: 0 bases; J trimming: 6 bases; junction bases outside the gene matches: 3. Germline V gives CDR1 SGHRS, CDR2 YFSETQ. The chain links TRBV5-1 to TRBJ2-7, with 13 bases identical to TRBD2. The specimen was peripheral blood. The sequence came from a man in his sixties or seventies with active COVID-19. CDR3 sequence reads: CASSLEGLAGPEQYF. Written as DNA, the CDR3 is TGCGCCAGCAGCTTGGAGGGACTAGCGGGGCCCGAGCAGTACTTC.